The clone carrying this T cell receptor beta chain showed up just a few times. The antigen remains undetermined. A 5'RACE template-switching step, the method used to make TCR cDNA, added a universal primer site and UMIs. TCRdb used MiXCR to reprocess the 5' RACE reads, holding one entry per CDR3 protein. In the table there are 200,000 to 300,000 distinct CDR3 sequences, approximately 12% of which are singletons. The source of the sample is a study of T cells after yellow fever vaccination. Points from the study as a whole: Post-booster repertoires contained most primary-vaccination clones again (about 95% CD4, about 90% CD8).

This CDR3 is 12 amino acids long. Trimming removed 3 bases at V and 1 base at J, with 5 bases between. Germline CDR1 and CDR2: SQVTM and ANQGSEA. The chain uses TRBV29-1 and TRBJ2-3; no firm D call. The clonotype originates from a man aged 30-40 years who received the YFV17D yellow fever vaccine. Sample: CD4+ T cells sorted from PBMCs, taken 45 days after the yellow fever booster vaccination. The CDR3 DNA reads TGCAGCGTTGAGACCGGCACAGATACGCAGTATTTT. Translated: CSVETGTDTQYF.